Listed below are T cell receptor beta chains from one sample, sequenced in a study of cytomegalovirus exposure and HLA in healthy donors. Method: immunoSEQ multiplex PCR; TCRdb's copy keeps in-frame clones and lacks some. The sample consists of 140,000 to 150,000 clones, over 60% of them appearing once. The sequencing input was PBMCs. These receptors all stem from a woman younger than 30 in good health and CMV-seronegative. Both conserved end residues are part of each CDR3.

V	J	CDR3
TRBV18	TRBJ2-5	CASSPVNRDVRETQYF
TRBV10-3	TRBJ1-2	CAISELGGIGYTF
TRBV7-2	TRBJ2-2	CASSLALLAGIYTGELFF
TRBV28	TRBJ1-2	CASSTRAGIYGYTF
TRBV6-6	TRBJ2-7	CASSVGESYEQYF
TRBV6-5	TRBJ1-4	CASSFRQGANEKLFF
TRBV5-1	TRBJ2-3	CASSPGGTSGTDTQYF
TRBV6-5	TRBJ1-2	CASSPRQGSYGYTF
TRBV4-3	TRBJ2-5	CASSQTGQGAETQYF
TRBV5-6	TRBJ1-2	CASSLGHRASDGYTF
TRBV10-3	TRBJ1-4	CAISGTSSEKLFF
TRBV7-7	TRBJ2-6	CASSPSGANVLTF
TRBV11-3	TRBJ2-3	CASSLEASGGTSWGDTQYF
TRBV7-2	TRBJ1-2	CASSQDGSHNYGYTF
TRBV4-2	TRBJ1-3	CASSQSTVAGNTIYF
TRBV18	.	CASSPILGQGDYEQYF
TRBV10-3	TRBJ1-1	CAISENTVNTEAFF
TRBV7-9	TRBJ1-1	CASSLVQQNTEAFF
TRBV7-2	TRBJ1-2	CASSPGLNYGYTF
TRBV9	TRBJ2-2	CASSGSSGGARNTGELFF
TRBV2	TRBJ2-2	CASSELGGGGELFF
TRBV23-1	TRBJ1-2	CASSQSRTTVHGYTF
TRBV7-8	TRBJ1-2	CASSLLGGDFGYGYTF
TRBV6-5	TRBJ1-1	CASTEGWGVEAFF
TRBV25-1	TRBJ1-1	CASSATGDEAFF
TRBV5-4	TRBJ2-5	CASSAGTGGETQYF
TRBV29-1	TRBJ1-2	CSVERITGGVGGYTF
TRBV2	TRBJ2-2	CASTTRGPFTGELFF
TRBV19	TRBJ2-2	CASSIAGGAVTGELFF
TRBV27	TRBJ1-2	CASGRQGGYGYTF
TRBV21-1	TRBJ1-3	CASSKGVGGGNSGNTIYF
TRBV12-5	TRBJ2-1	CASGSYRDRGIHNEQFF
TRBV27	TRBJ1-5	CASSLRGARQPQHF
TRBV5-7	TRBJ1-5	CASFPPREQGSNQPQHF
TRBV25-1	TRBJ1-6	CASSEFGRDNSPLHF
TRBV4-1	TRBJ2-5	CASSLLEGTGRGETQYF
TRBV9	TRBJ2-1	CASSRAGTGNNEQFF
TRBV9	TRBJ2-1	CASSVSGRAAEQFF
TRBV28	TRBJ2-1	CASSTLAFRVYNEQFF